The sequence of this TCR beta chain was determined in a study of CD8 T cells in ankylosing spondylitis. Regarding the study as a whole: The clones that were linked to disease were reported to be significantly enriched in matched synovial fluid samples from ankylosing spondylitis patients. A TCR beta motif made of about 8 highly homologous variants seemed typical of ankylosing spondylitis blood. With a CD8+ phenotype, disease-linked clones were relatively rare in peripheral blood.

Using quantitative 5'-RACE with molecular barcodes, the authors made TCR beta libraries. TCRdb analysed the 5' RACE reads with MiXCR anew, one entry per CDR3 protein. Among roughly 250,000 distinct CDR3 sequences listed, 7.5% to 9% were seen once. Germline assignment: CDR1 SGHDT and CDR2 YYEEEE. The CDR3 contains 12 residues. With 4 bases removed from V and 8 bases from J, the gap between germline ends came to 12 bases. This clonotype was observed at least ten times. The target antigen is unknown. What was sequenced was blood, either unsorted or a sorted T cell fraction (not recorded which). The TCR originated in a male donor with ankylosing spondylitis or in good health (not recorded which). The chain uses TRBV5-6 and TRBJ1-2; perhaps TRBD1 as D (6 bases). The CDR3 DNA sequence: TGTGCCAGCAGCCCGACGGGGGCGGGCTACACCTTC. This encodes CASSPTGAGYTF.